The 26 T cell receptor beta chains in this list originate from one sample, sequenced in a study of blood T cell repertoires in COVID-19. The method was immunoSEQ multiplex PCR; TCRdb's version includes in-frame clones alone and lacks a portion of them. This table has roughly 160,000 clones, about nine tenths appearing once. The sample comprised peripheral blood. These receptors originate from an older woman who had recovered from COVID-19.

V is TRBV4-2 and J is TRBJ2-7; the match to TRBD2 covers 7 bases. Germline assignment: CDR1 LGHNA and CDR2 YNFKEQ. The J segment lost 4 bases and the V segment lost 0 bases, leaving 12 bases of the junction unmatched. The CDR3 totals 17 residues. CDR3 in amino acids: CASSQEGGRGSLYEQYF. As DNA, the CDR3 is TGTGCCAGCAGCCAAGAGGGGGGGAGGGGCAGCCTATACGAGCAGTACTTC.

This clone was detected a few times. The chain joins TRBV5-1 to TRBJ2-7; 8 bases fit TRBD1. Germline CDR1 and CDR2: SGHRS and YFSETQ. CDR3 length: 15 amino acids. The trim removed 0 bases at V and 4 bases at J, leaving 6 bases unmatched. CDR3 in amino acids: CASSLGQGRWYEQYF. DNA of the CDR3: TGCGCCAGCAGCTTGGGACAGGGGCGATGGTACGAGCAGTACTTC.

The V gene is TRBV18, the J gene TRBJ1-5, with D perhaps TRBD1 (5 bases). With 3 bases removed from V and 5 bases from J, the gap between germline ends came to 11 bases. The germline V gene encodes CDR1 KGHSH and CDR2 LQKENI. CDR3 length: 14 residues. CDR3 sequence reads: CASSPEDTDQPQHF. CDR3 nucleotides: TGTGCCAGCTCACCCGAGGACACTGATCAGCCCCAGCATTTT.

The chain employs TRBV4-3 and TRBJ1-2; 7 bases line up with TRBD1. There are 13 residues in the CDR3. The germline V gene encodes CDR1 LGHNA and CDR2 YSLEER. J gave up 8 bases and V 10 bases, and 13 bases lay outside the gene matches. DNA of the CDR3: TGCGCCAACCGGACAGACAGGGTCGGAGGCTACACCTTC. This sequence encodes CANRTDRVGGYTF.

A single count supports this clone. CDR3 sequence (DNA): TGCGCCAGCAGCGTCGAGACAGGGTGGAACACCGGGGAGCTGTTTTTT. Its translation is CASSVETGWNTGELFF. The chain employs TRBV4-1 and TRBJ2-2; TRBD1 matches 7 bases. CDR3 length equals 16 residues. Germline values: CDR1 MGHRA, CDR2 YSYEKL. Unmatched junction bases numbered 7, after V lost 5 bases and J lost 1 base.

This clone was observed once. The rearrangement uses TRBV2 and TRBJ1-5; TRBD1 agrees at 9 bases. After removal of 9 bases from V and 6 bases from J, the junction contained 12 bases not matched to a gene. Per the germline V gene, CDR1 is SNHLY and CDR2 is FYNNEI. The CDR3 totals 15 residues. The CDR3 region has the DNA TGTGCCAGATCAGTTCCGGGACAGGGTTTTCAGCCCCAGCATTTT. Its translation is CARSVPGQGFQPQHF. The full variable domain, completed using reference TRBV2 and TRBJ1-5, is EPEVTQTPSHQVTQMGQEVILRCVPISNHLYFYWYRQILGQKVEFLVSFYNNEISEKSEIFDDQFSVERPDGSNFTLKIRSTKLEDSAMYFCARSVPGQGFQPQHFGDGTRLSIL.

CDR3 region: CASSQHQGQGGTEAFF. DNA for the CDR3: TGTGCCAGCAGCCAGCACCAGGGACAGGGCGGCACTGAAGCTTTCTTT. The chain recombines TRBV14 with TRBJ1-1, with TRBD1 identical over 9 bases. The germline V gene encodes CDR1 SGHDN and CDR2 FVKESK. This CDR3 is built from 16 residues. The trim removed 3 bases at V and 4 bases at J, leaving 9 bases unmatched.

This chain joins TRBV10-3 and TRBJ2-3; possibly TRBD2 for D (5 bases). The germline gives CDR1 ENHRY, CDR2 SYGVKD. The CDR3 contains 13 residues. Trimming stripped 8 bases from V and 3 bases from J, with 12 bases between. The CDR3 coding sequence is TGTGCCATCCAGAGGGCAGAAACAGATACGCAGTATTTT. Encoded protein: CAIQRAETDTQYF.

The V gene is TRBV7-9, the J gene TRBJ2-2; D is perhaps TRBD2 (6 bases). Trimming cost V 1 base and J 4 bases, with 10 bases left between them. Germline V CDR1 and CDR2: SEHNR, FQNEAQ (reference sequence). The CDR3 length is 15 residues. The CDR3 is CASSLGRGGTGELFF. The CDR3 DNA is TGTGCCAGCAGCTTAGGACGGGGAGGCACCGGGGAGCTGTTTTTT. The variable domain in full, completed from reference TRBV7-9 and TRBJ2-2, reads DTGVSQNPRHKITKRGQNVTFRCDPISEHNRLYWYRQTLGQGPEFLTYFQNEAQLEKSRLLSDRFSAERPKGSFSTLEIQRTEQGDSAMYLCASSLGRGGTGELFFGEGSRLTVL.

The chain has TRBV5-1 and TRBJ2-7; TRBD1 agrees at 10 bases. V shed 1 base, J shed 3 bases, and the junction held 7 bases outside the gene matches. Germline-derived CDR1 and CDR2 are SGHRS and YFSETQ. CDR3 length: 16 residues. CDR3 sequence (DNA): TGCGCCAGCAGCTTGTTACCCGGGACAGGGGACTACGAGCAGTACTTC. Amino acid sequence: CASSLLPGTGDYEQYF.

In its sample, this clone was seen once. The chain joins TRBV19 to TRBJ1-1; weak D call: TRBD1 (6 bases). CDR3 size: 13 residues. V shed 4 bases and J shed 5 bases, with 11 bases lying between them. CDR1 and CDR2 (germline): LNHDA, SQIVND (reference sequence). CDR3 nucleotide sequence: TGTGCCAGTAGTAGGAACAGGGAGACTGAAGCTTTCTTT. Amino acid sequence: CASSRNRETEAFF. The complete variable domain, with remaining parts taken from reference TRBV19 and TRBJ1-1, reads DGGITQSPKYLFRKEGQNVTLSCEQNLNHDAMYWYRQDPGQGLRLIYYSQIVNDFQKGDIAEGYSVSREKKESFPLTVTSAQKNPTAFYLCASSRNRETEAFFGQGTRLTVV.

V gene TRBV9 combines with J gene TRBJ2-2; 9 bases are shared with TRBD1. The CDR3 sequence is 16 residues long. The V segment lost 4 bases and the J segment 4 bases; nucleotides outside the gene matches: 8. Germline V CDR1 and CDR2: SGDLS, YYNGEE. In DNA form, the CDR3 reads TGTGCCAGCAGCTCCTCCGGGACAGGGCTCACCGGGGAGCTGTTTTTT. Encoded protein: CASSSSGTGLTGELFF. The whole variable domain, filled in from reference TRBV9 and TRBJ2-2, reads DSGVTQTPKHLITATGQRVTLRCSPRSGDLSVYWYQQSLDQGLQFLIQYYNGEERAKGNILERFSAQQFPDLHSELNLSSLELGDSALYFCASSSSGTGLTGELFFGEGSRLTVL.

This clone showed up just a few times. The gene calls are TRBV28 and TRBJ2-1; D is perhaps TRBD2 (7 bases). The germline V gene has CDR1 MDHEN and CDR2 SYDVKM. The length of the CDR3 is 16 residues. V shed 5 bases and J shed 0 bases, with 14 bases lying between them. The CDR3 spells CASSIRGASSYNEQFF. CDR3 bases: TGTGCCAGCAGTATACGGGGGGCTAGCTCCTACAATGAGCAGTTCTTC.

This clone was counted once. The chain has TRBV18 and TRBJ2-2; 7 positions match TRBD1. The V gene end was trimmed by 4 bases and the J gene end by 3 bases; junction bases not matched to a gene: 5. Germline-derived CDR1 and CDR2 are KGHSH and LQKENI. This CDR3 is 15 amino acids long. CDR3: CASSQNTGDTGELFF. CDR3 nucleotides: TGTGCCAGCTCACAAAATACAGGGGACACCGGGGAGCTGTTTTTT.

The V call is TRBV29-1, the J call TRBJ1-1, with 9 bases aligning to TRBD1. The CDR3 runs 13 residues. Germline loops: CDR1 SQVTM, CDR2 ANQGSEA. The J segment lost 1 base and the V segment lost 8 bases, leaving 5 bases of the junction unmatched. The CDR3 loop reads CSTRQGGNTEAFF. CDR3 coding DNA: TGCAGCACCAGACAGGGGGGGAACACTGAAGCTTTCTTT.

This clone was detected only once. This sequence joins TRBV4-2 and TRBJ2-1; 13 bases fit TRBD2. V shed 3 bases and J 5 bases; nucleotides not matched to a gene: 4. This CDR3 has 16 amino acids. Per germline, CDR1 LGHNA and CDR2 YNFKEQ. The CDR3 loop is CASSQRLAGGHNEQFF. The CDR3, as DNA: TGTGCCAGCAGCCAGAGACTAGCGGGGGGACACAATGAGCAGTTCTTC.

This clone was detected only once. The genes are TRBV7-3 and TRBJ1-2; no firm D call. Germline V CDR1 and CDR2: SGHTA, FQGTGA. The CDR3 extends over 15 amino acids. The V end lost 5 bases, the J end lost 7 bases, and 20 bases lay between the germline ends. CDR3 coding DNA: TGTGCCAGCAGCCACCGGGGAGGGCCCCTCGGTGGCTACACCTTC. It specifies CASSHRGGPLGGYTF.

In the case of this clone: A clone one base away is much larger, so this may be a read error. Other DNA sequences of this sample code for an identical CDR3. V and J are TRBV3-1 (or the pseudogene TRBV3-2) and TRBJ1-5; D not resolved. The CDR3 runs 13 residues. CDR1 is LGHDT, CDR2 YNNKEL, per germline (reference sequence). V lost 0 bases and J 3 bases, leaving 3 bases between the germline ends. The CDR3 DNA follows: TGTGCCAGCAGCCAAGACCTCAATCAGCCCCAGCATTTT. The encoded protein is CASSQDLNQPQHF.

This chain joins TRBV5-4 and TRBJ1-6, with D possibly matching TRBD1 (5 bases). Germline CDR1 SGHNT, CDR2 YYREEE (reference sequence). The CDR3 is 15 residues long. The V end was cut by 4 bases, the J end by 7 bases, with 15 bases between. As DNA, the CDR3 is TGTGCCAGCAGCCCAAGGCAGGGTGCAAATTCACCCCTCCACTTT. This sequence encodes CASSPRQGANSPLHF.

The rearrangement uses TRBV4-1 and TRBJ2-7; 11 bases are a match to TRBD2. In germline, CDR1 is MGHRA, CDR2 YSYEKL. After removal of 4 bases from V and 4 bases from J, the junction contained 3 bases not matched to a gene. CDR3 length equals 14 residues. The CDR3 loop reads CASSLTSGGYEQYF. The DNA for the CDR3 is TGCGCCAGCAGCCTCACTAGCGGGGGTTACGAGCAGTACTTC.

The CDR3 coding sequence is TGCGCCAGCAGCCAAGTTAGAGGGAATGAGCAGTTCTTC. This encodes CASSQVRGNEQFF. The chain links TRBV4-3 to TRBJ2-1; maybe TRBD2 (5 bases). Germline V CDR1 and CDR2: LGHNA, YSLEER. This CDR3 has 13 amino acids. Between the trimmed V and J ends, which lost 1 base and 7 bases, there was a span of 8 bases.

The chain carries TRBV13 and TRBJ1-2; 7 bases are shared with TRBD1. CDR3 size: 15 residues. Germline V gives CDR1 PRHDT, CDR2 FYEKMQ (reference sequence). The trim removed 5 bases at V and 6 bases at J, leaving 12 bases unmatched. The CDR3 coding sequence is TGTGCCAGCAGCACCCGCGCTGACAGGGTGGATGGCTACACCTTC. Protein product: CASSTRADRVDGYTF.

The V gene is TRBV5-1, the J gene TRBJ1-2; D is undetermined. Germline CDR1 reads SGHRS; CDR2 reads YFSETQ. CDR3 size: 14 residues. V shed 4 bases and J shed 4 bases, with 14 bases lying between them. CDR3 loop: CASSPEGFSYGYTF. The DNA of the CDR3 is TGCGCCAGCAGCCCCGAGGGCTTCAGCTATGGCTACACCTTC.

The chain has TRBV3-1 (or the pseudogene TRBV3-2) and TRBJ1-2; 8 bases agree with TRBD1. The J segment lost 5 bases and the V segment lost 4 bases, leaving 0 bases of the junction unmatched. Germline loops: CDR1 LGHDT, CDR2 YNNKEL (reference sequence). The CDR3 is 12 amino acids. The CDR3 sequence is CASSRTGYGYTF. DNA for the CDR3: TGTGCCAGCAGCCGGACAGGGTATGGCTACACCTTC.

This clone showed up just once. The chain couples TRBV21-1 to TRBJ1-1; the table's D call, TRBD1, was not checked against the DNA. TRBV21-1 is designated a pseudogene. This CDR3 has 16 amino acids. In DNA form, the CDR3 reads TGTGCCAGCAGCAAAGTCATGGCTCACCAGGGCACTGAAGCTTTCTTT. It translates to CASSKVMAHQGTEAFF.

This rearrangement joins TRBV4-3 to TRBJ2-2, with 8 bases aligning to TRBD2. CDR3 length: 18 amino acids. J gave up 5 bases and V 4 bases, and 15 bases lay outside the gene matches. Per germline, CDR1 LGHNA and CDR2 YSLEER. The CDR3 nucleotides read TGCGCCAGCAGCCTCCAGAAAAAGGTTAGCGGGGCTACCGGGGAGCTGTTTTTT. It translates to CASSLQKKVSGATGELFF.